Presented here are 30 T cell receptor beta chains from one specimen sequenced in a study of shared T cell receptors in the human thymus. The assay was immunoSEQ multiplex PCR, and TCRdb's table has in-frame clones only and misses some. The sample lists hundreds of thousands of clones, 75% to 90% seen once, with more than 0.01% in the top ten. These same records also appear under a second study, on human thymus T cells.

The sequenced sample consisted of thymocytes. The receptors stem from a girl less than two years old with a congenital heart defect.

DNA for the CDR3: TGTGCCAGCAGCCTCCTGAAACTGTATAATTCACCCCTCCACTTT. Translating gives CASSLLKLYNSPLHF. V is TRBV7-9 and J is TRBJ1-6, with unresolved D. Germline CDR1 reads SEHNR; CDR2 reads FQNEAQ (reference sequence). The CDR3 runs to 15 residues. The V end was cut by 5 bases, the J end by 4 bases, with 12 bases between.

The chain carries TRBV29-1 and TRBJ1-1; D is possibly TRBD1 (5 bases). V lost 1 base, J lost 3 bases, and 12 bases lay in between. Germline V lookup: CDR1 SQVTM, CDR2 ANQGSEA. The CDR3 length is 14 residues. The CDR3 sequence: CSVEGSGGYTEAFF. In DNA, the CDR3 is TGCAGCGTTGAAGGGAGCGGGGGATACACTGAAGCTTTCTTT.

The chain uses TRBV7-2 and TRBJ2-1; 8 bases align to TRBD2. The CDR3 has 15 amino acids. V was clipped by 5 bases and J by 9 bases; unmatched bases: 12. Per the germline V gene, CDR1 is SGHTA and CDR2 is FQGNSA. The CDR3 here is CASSQGRGGLGEQFF. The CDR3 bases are TGTGCCAGCAGCCAAGGCCGGGGGGGCCTGGGTGAGCAGTTCTTC. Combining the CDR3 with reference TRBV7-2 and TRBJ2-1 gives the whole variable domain GAGVSQSPSNKVTEKGKDVELRCDPISGHTALYWYRQSLGQGLEFLIYFQGNSAPDKSGLPSDRFSAERTGGSVSTLTIQRTQQEDSAVYLCASSQGRGGLGEQFFGPGTRLTVL.

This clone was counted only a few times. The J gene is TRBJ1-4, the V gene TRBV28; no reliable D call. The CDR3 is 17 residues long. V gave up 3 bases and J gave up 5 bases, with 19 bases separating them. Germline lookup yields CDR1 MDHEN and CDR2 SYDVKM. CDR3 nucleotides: TGTGCCAGCAGTTTTGAACAGCCGTCCAGGATAAATGAAAAACTGTTTTTT. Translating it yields CASSFEQPSRINEKLFF.

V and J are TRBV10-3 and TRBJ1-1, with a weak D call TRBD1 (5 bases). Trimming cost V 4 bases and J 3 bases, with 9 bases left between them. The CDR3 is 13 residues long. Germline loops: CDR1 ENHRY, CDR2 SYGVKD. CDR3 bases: TGTGCCATCAGTGGACAGTTTCACACTGAAGCTTTCTTT. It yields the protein CAISGQFHTEAFF.

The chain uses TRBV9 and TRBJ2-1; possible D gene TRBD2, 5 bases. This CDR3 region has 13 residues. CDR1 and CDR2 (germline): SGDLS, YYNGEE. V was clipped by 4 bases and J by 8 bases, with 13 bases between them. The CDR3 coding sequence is TGTGCCAGCAGCCCCGAGGAGGAATATGAGCAGTTCTTC. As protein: CASSPEEEYEQFF.

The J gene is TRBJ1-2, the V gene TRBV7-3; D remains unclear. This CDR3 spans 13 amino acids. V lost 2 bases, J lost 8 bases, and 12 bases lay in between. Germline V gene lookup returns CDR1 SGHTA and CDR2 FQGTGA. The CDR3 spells CASSLLGVDGYTF. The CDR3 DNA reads TGTGCCAGCAGCTTACTCGGGGTAGACGGCTACACCTTC.

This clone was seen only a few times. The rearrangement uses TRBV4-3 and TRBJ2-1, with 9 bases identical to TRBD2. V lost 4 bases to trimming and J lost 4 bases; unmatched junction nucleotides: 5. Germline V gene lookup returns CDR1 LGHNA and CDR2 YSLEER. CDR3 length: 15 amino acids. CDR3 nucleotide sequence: TGCGCCAGCAGCCTCATTAGCGGGGGATACAATGAGCAGTTCTTC. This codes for CASSLISGGYNEQFF.

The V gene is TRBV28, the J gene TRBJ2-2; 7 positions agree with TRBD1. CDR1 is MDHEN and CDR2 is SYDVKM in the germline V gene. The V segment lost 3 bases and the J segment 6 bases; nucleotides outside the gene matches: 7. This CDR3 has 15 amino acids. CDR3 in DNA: TGTGCCAGCAGTTTTACAGGGGAGAGCGCCGGGGAGCTGTTTTTT. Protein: CASSFTGESAGELFF.

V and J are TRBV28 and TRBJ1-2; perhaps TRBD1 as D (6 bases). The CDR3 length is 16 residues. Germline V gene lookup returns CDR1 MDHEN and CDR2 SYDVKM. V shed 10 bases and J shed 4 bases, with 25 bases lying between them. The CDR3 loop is CAIGGNGRRGIYGYTF. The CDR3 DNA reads TGTGCCATCGGTGGGAACGGGAGGAGGGGGATCTATGGCTACACCTTC.

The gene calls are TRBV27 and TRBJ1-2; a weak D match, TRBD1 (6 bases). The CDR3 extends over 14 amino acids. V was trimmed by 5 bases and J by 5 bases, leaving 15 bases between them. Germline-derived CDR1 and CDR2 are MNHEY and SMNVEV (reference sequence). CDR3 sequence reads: CASSPQGPDYGYTF. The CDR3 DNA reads TGTGCCAGCAGTCCCCAGGGGCCTGATTATGGCTACACCTTC.

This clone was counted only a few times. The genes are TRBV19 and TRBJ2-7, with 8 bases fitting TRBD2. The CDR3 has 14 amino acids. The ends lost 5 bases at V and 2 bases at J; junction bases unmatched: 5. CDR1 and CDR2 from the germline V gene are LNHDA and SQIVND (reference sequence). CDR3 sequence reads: CASSPGTRPYEQYF. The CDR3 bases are TGTGCCAGTAGTCCCGGGACTAGGCCCTACGAGCAGTACTTC.

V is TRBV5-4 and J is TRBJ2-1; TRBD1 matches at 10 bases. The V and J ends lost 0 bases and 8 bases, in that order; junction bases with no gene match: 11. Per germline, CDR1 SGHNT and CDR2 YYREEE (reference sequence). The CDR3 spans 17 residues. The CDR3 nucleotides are TGTGCCAGCAGCTTGGGGTTTTGGACAGGGGGAGGTGATGAGCAGTTCTTC. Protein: CASSLGFWTGGGDEQFF.

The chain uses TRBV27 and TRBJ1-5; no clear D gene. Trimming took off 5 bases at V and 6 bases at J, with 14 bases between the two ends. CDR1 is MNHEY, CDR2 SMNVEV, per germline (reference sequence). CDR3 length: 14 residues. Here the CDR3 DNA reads TGTGCCAGCAGTCCTCTGGAGGGTGTTCAGCCCCAGCATTTT. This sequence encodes CASSPLEGVQPQHF.

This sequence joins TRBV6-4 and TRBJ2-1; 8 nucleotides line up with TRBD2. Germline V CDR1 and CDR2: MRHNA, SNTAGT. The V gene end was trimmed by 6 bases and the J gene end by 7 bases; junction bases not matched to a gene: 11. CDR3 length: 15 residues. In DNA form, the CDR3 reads TGTGCCAGCAGCGCTCGGGCGGGGGGTCCAAATGAGCAGTTCTTC. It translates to CASSARAGGPNEQFF.

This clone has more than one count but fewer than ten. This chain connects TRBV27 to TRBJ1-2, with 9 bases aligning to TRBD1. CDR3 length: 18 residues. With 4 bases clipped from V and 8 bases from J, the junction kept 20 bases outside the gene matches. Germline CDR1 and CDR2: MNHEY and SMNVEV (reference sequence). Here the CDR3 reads CASSSLLRGTGWLWGYTF. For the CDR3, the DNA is TGTGCCAGCAGTTCACTTTTAAGGGGGACAGGGTGGCTTTGGGGCTACACCTTC.

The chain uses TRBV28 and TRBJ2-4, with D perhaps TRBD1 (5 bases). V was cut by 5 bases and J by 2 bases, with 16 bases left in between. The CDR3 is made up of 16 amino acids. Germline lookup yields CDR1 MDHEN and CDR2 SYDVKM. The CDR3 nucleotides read TGTGCCAGCAGTCCTCCAGGGTTCACGTCCAAAAACATTCAGTACTTC. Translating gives CASSPPGFTSKNIQYF.

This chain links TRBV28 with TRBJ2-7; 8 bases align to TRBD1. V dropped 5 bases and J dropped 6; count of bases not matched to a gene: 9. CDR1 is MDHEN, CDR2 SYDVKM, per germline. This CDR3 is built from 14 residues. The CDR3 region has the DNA TGTGCCAGCAGTATCCAGGGGGCGCGGTCCGAGCAGTACTTC. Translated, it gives CASSIQGARSEQYF. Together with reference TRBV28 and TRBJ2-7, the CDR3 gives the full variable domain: DVKVTQSSRYLVKRTGEKVFLECVQDMDHENMFWYRQDPGLGLRLIYFSYDVKMKEKGDIPEGYSVSREKKERFSLILESASTNQTSMYLCASSIQGARSEQYFGPGTRLTVT.

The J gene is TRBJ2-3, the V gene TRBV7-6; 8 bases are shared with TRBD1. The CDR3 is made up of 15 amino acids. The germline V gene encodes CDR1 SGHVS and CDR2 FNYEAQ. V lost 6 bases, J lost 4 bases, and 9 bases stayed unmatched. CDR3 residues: CASRPRTGRPDTQYF. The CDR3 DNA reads TGTGCCAGCAGGCCGCGGACAGGGAGGCCAGATACGCAGTATTTT.

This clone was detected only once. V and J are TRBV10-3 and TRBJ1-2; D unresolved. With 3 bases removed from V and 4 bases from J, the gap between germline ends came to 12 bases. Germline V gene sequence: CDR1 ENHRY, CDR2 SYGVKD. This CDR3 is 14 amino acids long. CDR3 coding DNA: TGTGCCATCAGTGACTACAGCCCCTCCTATGGCTACACCTTC. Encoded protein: CAISDYSPSYGYTF.

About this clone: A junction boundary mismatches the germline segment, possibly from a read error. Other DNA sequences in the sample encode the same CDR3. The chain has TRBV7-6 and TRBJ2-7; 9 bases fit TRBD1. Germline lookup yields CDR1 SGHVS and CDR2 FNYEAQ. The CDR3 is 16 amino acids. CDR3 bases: TGCGCCAGCAGCTTAGCCGGGACAGGGCAATCCTACGAGCAGTACTTC. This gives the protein CASSLAGTGQSYEQYF. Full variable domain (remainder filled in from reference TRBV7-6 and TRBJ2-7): GAGVSQSPRYKVTKRGQDVALRCDPISGHVSLYWYRQALGQGPEFLTYFNYEAQQDKSGLPNDRFSAERPEGSISTLTIQRTEQRDSAMYRCASSLAGTGQSYEQYFGPGTRLTVT.

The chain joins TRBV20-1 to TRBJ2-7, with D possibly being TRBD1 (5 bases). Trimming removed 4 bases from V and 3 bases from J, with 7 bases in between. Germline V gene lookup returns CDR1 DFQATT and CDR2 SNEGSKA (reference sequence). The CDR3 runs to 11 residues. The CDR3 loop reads CSAKTVYEQYF. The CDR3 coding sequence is TGCAGTGCTAAGACAGTCTACGAGCAGTACTTC.

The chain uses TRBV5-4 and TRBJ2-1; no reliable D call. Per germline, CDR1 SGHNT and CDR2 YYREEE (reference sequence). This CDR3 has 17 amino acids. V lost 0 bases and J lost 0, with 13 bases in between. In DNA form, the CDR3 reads TGTGCCAGCAGCTTGGGCTCCAAAGAGAGCTCCTACAATGAGCAGTTCTTC. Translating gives CASSLGSKESSYNEQFF.

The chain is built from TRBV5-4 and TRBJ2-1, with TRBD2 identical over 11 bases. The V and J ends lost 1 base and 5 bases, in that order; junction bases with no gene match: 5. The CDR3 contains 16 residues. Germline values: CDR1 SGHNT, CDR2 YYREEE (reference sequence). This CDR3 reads CASSLFLAGGHNEQFF. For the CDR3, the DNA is TGTGCCAGCAGCTTGTTCTTAGCGGGGGGGCACAATGAGCAGTTCTTC.

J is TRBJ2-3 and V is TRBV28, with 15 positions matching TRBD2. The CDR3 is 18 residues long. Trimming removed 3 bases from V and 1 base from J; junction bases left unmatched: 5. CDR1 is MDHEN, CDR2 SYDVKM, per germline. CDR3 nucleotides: TGTGCCAGCAGTTTTTTGGGACTAGCGGGGGGAGGCACAGATACGCAGTATTTT. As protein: CASSFLGLAGGGTDTQYF.

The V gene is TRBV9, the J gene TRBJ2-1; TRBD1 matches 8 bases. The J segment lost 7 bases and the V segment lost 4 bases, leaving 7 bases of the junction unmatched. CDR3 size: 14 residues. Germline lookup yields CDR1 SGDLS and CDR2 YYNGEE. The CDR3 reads CASSPRDRRNEQFF. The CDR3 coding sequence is TGTGCCAGCAGCCCCCGGGACAGGCGGAATGAGCAGTTCTTC.

The CDR3 region has the DNA TGTGCCAGCAGCACTAGCCCAGCCTTCTATGGCTACACCTTC. Protein sequence: CASSTSPAFYGYTF. This sequence joins TRBV9 and TRBJ1-2; D remains unclear. Germline V CDR1 and CDR2: SGDLS, YYNGEE. The length of the CDR3 is 14 residues. V lost 4 bases, J lost 4 bases, and 14 bases lay in between.

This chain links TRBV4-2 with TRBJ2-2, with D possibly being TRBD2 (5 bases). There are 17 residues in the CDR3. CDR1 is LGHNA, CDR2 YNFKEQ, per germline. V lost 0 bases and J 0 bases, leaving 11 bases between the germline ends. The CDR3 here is CASSQDRRASNTGELFF. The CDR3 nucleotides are TGTGCCAGCAGCCAAGATAGGCGGGCGTCGAACACCGGGGAGCTGTTTTTT.

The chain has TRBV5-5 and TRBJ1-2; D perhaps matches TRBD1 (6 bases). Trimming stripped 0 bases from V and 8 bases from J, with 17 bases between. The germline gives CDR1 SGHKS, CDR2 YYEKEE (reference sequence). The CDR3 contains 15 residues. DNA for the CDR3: TGTGCCAGCAGCTTGGGGACAGACCTTTTAGGGGGCTACACCTTC. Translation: CASSLGTDLLGGYTF. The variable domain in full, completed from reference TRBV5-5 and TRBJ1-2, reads DAGVTQSPTHLIKTRGQQVTLRCSPISGHKSVSWYQQVLGQGPQFIFQYYEKEERGRGNFPDRFSARQFPNYSSELNVNALLLGDSALYLCASSLGTDLLGGYTFGSGTRLTVV.

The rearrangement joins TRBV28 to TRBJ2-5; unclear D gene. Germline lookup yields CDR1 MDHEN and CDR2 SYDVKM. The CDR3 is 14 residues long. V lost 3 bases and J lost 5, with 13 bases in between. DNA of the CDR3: TGTGCCAGCAGTTTGCCGCCGCTAATGGAGACCCAGTACTTC. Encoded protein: CASSLPPLMETQYF.